Below, 17 T cell receptor beta chains from the same sample are listed, as sequenced in a study of T cell repertoires in cytomegalovirus infection. No antigen is known for these receptors. TCRdb recomputed calls from the reads with MiXCR, one row per CDR3 protein. The table lists about a million distinct CDR3 sequences, approximately 30% of them singletons. The specimen comprised cultured CD8+ T cells from PBMCs, sampled from culture after CMV antigen stimulation. The receptors originated from a human donor in good health (CMV status not recorded). Some clones in this sample may be carry-over from other donors' samples.

This clonotype was detected a few times. V gene TRBV7-8 combines with J gene TRBJ2-5; tentative D call: TRBD2 (6 bases). Germline V gives CDR1 SGHVS, CDR2 FQNEAQ. The CDR3 has 17 amino acids. Trimming stripped 1 base from V and 4 bases from J, with 19 bases between. The CDR3 region is CASSLEFTAGIGETQYF. CDR3 sequence (DNA): TGTGCCAGCAGCTTAGAATTTACAGCGGGTATAGGAGAGACCCAGTACTTC.

This clonotype was picked up a small number of times. This chain connects TRBV11-3 to TRBJ1-5; D is ambiguous. Germline V gene data show CDR1 as SGHNT and CDR2 as YENEEA. The CDR3 runs to 16 residues. Trimming pared 5 bases from V and 0 bases from J, leaving 14 bases between. The CDR3 DNA reads as TGTGCCAGCAGCGCCCCGATAGAGAATAGCAATCAGCCCCAGCATTTT. This translates into CASSAPIENSNQPQHF.

V gene TRBV6-2 or TRBV6-3 combines with J gene TRBJ1-5; perhaps TRBD1 as D (5 bases). Germline loops: CDR1 MNHEY, CDR2 SVGEGT. V lost 7 bases, J lost 1 base, and 17 bases lay in between. CDR3 length: 16 amino acids. The chain's CDR3 is CASNPRDYTSNQPQHF. The CDR3 DNA is TGTGCCAGCAATCCCAGGGATTATACGAGCAATCAGCCCCAGCATTTT.

The CDR3, as DNA: TGTGCCAGCAGCTTAGCCCCCGGGTCGGGGGGGAACACTGAAGCTTTCTTT. Encoded protein: CASSLAPGSGGNTEAFF. J is TRBJ1-1 and V is TRBV7-8, with D possibly being TRBD1 (5 bases). Trimming stripped 0 bases from V and 1 base from J, with 15 bases between. The CDR3 is 17 amino acids. Germline V gives CDR1 SGHVS, CDR2 FQNEAQ.

The chain combines TRBV12-3 or TRBV12-4 with TRBJ2-1; D unclear. This CDR3 contains 14 residues. Between the trimmed V and J ends, which lost 6 bases and 2 bases, there was a span of 11 bases. CDR3 sequence (DNA): TGTGCCAGCAGCCCCGAAGAGCCCTACAATGAGCAGTTCTTC. Protein product: CASSPEEPYNEQFF.

The V call is TRBV14, the J call TRBJ2-1; TRBD2 is a possible D gene (5 bases). Trimming pared 5 bases from V and 7 bases from J, leaving 9 bases between. The CDR3 is made up of 12 amino acids. Germline V gene lookup returns CDR1 SGHDN and CDR2 FVKESK. The CDR3 here is CASSVRRNEQFF. Here the CDR3 DNA reads TGTGCCAGCAGCGTCAGGAGGAATGAGCAGTTCTTC.

This chain joins TRBV28 and TRBJ1-5; TRBD1 matches at 7 bases. Unmatched junction bases numbered 9, after V lost 6 bases and J lost 4 bases. Germline CDR1 is MDHEN and CDR2 is SYDVKM. The CDR3 has 15 amino acids. The CDR3 DNA is TGTGCCAGCAGGGCCCCGACAGGGAATAATCAGCCCCAGCATTTT. Protein sequence: CASRAPTGNNQPQHF.

The chain has TRBV7-3 and TRBJ2-1, with TRBD2 identical over 7 bases. The CDR3 totals 15 residues. Germline CDR1 SGHTA, CDR2 FQGTGA. J was trimmed by 4 bases and V by 1 base; bases with no gene match: 4. CDR3: CASSLNGGGYNEQFF. The CDR3 DNA follows: TGTGCCAGCAGCTTAAATGGGGGGGGGTACAATGAGCAGTTCTTC.

The V gene is TRBV12-3 or TRBV12-4, the J gene TRBJ2-1; 7 positions agree with TRBD1. V dropped 5 bases and J dropped 9; count of bases not matched to a gene: 7. The CDR3 is 13 residues long. In DNA form, the CDR3 reads TGTGCCAGCAGTATGACAGGGTGGAGTGAGCAGTTCTTC. This translates into CASSMTGWSEQFF.

This clonotype was counted only a few times. The rearrangement links TRBV10-3 to TRBJ2-7, with 11 nucleotides matching TRBD1. CDR1 ENHRY and CDR2 SYGVKD come from the germline V gene. The V and J ends lost 6 bases and 4 bases, in that order; junction bases with no gene match: 8. The CDR3 is made up of 15 amino acids. The CDR3, as DNA: TGTGCCATCAGCCCCGGGACAGGGGGTGTGTACGAGCAGTACGTC. This translates into CAISPGTGGVYEQYV.

The J gene is TRBJ1-1, the V gene TRBV27; a possible D gene is TRBD1 (6 bases). V was clipped by 6 bases and J by 1 base, with 12 bases between them. This CDR3 has 14 amino acids. The germline gives CDR1 MNHEY, CDR2 SMNVEV (reference sequence). CDR3 sequence (DNA): TGTGCCAGCAGGGCAGGGGTCCCGAACACTGAAGCTTTCTTT. Its protein product is CASRAGVPNTEAFF.

V and J are TRBV7-8 and TRBJ1-4, with TRBD1 matching 11 bases. After removal of 5 bases from V and 6 bases from J, the junction contained 8 bases not matched to a gene. The CDR3 length is 16 residues. In germline, CDR1 is SGHVS, CDR2 FQNEAQ. The CDR3 DNA is TGTGCCAGCAGCCTCCCCCCGGGACAGGGGGATGAAAAACTGTTTTTT. Its translation is CASSLPPGQGDEKLFF.

The rearrangement links TRBV7-4 to TRBJ2-1, with D perhaps matching TRBD1 (5 bases). CDR1 is SGHVT and CDR2 is SQSDAQ in the germline V gene. The CDR3 contains 16 residues. The ends were cut back, 5 bases at V and 0 bases at J, with 14 bases in the middle. In DNA form, the CDR3 reads TGTGCCAGCAGCCAACAAGGGGTCAGCTCCTACAATGAGCAGTTCTTC. Its protein is CASSQQGVSSYNEQFF. The variable domain in full, with the rest retrieved from reference TRBV7-4 and TRBJ2-1, is GAGVSQSPRYKVAKRGRDVALRCDSISGHVTLYWYRQTLGQGSEVLTYSQSDAQRDKSGRPSGRFSAERPERSVSTLKIQRTEQGDSAVYLCASSQQGVSSYNEQFFGPGTRLTVL.

The gene calls are TRBV29-1 and TRBJ2-1; 8 bases match TRBD2. The CDR3 length is 17 residues. Germline CDR1 reads SQVTM; CDR2 reads ANQGSEA. J lost 0 bases, V lost 5 bases, and 12 bases had no gene match. The CDR3 nucleotides are TGCAGCGTTAGGACTAGCTTCGCCCTGAGCTCCTACAATGAGCAGTTCTTC. It translates to CSVRTSFALSSYNEQFF.

The chain's CDR3 is CSVELWGRRETQYF. The CDR3 bases are TGCAGCGTTGAGTTGTGGGGGCGGAGGGAGACCCAGTACTTC. V gene TRBV29-1 combines with J gene TRBJ2-5; maybe TRBD1 (6 bases). The germline V gene has CDR1 SQVTM and CDR2 ANQGSEA. CDR3 length: 14 amino acids. V lost 3 bases and J lost 5, with 16 bases in between.

This clonotype has a count of ten or more. This chain uses TRBV7-2 with TRBJ2-2; 16 bases agree with TRBD2. This CDR3 comprises 18 residues. From germline, CDR1 is SGHTA and CDR2 FQGNSA. V lost 4 bases to trimming and J lost 0 bases; unmatched junction nucleotides: 2. DNA of the CDR3: TGTGCCAGCAGCTGGGGACTAGCGGGGGGGTCGAACACCGGGGAGCTGTTTTTT. Protein sequence: CASSWGLAGGSNTGELFF.

V is TRBV12-3 or TRBV12-4 and J is TRBJ2-7, with 10 bases fitting TRBD1. Trimming took 5 bases from V and 3 from J; bases not matched to a gene: 7. The CDR3 covers 15 residues. The CDR3: CASSAIWDRGYEQYF. DNA for the CDR3: TGTGCCAGCAGTGCCATCTGGGACAGGGGCTACGAGCAGTACTTC.